This T cell receptor beta chain came from a study of blood T cells in healthy people across ages. The junction had 4 bases not matched to a gene; V was cut back by 0 bases and J by 2 bases. The CDR3 is 18 amino acids. CDR1 and CDR2 from the germline V gene are ENHRY and SYGVKD. This clonotype appeared a few times. Alongside a J-beta primer mix, a sample-barcoded 5' primer served in a second PCR lasting about 6 to 11 cycles. In TCRdb, the 5' RACE reads were re-called with MiXCR into one record per CDR3 protein. The sample lists around 1.5 million distinct CDR3 sequences; about 31% were seen once. The gene calls are TRBV10-3 and TRBJ2-3, with 14 positions matching TRBD2. The receptor was derived from a woman in her thirties in good health. Material: blood. The CDR3 sequence is CAISESRTSGGSTDTQYF. The CDR3 DNA reads as TGTGCCATCAGTGAGTCGAGGACTAGCGGGGGGTCCACAGATACGCAGTATTTT.